This paragraph covers one T cell receptor (beta chain) sequence. This clone was detected only once. Its cognate antigen has yet to be identified. Base quality data are lacking; no much larger clone is found one base away. The CDR3 regions of human TCRbeta chains were analyzed by immunosequencing. The original methods were these. Repertoire TCRs were matched against a reference library of SARS-CoV-2-specific TCRs generated with the MIRA antigen-specificity platform. Breadth was defined as the fraction of unique TCRs that were SARS-CoV-2-associated. Depth was defined as the fraction of total T cells that were SARS-CoV-2-associated. Using the MIRA data, every spike-specific TCR was mapped to the spike region that the TCR reacted to and assigned to either a CD4 or a CD8 class. Log10-transformed breadth and depth values were compared by one-way ANOVA with Sidak's multiple comparisons tests. Entries here come from immuneACCESS through TCRdb and include only in-frame sequences with V and J called. Some clones fail to appear in such tables; in the studies checked, an unresolved V gene covers under half of the shortfall, and the cause of the remainder is unknown. V and J calls and clone size are copied from that table; D and trimming were computed from the DNA. The sample table shows more than 90,000 clones, and around 84% are seen once. The ten largest clones add up to 1.2% to 1.5% of the sample.

CDR1 and CDR2, per the germline V gene, are SGHTA and FQGNSA. Here V drops 3 bases and J drops 5 bases, and the junction holds 4 bases not matched to any gene. Including cysteine and phenylalanine, the CDR3 has 14 amino acids. Here the CDR3 DNA is all that survives: 42 bases in frame from base 1. This record belongs to a study of T cell responses to AZD1222 COVID-19 vaccine (dated by TCRdb to the early 2020s). For the wider study: AZD1222 recipients given second doses at about 4 weeks or at about 12 weeks were pooled, since spike-specific TCR depth and breadth were not found to differ between the two schedules. TCR sequencing was performed for 233 trial participants, of whom around 200 were given two doses of AZD1222 and 26 were given two doses of MenACWY control vaccine. Trial participants were enrolled into age subgroups of 18-55, 56-69 and 70-plus years, which contained around 140, 26 and 57 TCR-sequenced participants, respectively.

Paper-wide results and their limitations: Conclusions about previously exposed vaccinees are limited because only a handful of AZD1222 recipients were SARS-CoV-2 seropositive at baseline. Vaccine-associated CD4 TCRs spanned the whole spike protein, with dominant responses in regions 160-218 and 743-854. Because no day 14 peak-response samples were available, the repertoires could be characterized only after the peak T cell response. Nearly half of unique spike-specific TCRs reportedly recognized epitopes outside regions mutated in the B.1.351 and B.1.1.7 variants. Participants were mostly white British and included more females than males, and it was suggested by the authors that clonal diversity may have been underestimated. The 56-69-year group was small, and its depth increase did not reach significance, likely because of low power. After two AZD1222 doses, spike-specific TCR breadth and depth were significantly higher than at day 0 and than in MenACWY recipients.

The sample's time point, from its label and the paper: baseline before first vaccination. Vaccinee samples were obtained from the UK trials COV001 and COV002, which included a single-blind randomized controlled phase 2/3 trial of AZD1222 (ChAdOx1 nCoV-19) in healthy adults. For TCRbeta chain sequencing, PBMC samples from trial participants were taken at day 0 and at day 28 after the second dose. This chain joins TRBV7-2 to TRBJ1-1; 9 junctional bases match TRBD1. Specimen: peripheral blood, collected on day 0 of AZD1222 vaccination. The source of this sequence is an adult in good health. CDR3 loop: CASSFTGGETEAFF. The nucleotide sequence reads as follows: TGTGCCAGCAGCTTCACAGGGGGCGAGACTGAAGCTTTCTTT.